This is a list of T cell receptor beta chains from one sample in a study of blood T cells in healthy people across ages. TCRdb reanalysed the 5' RACE reads using MiXCR and keeps one entry per CDR3 protein. The sample contains over 600,000 distinct CDR3 sequences, around 50% of which appear only once. Sample: blood. Receptors were obtained from a man older than 75 in good health. CDR3s include the opening cysteine and the closing phenylalanine or tryptophan. D genes are given only for firm matches. Where a row states a size, it is once, few, many or the class of an expanded clone; other rows omit it.

clone_size | d_call | j_call | cdr3_length | v_call | cdr3_aa | cdr3_nt
few | TRBD2 | TRBJ2-4 | 16 | TRBV7-9 | CASSPDGGGPKNIQYF | TGTGCCAGCAGCCCCGACGGGGGAGGGCCCAAAAACATTCAGTACTTC
- | TRBD1 | TRBJ1-2 | 14 | TRBV27 | CASSRTDRGHGYTF | TGTGCCAGCAGCCGAACCGACAGGGGTCACGGCTACACCTTC
many | - | TRBJ2-1 | 16 | TRBV5-6 | CASSSVGDRDYNEQFF | TGTGCCAGCAGCAGCGTCGGAGACCGCGACTACAATGAGCAGTTCTTC
- | TRBD1 | TRBJ2-5 | 16 | TRBV28 | CASSPGTGLFQETQYF | TGTGCCAGCAGCCCCGGGACAGGGTTGTTCCAAGAGACCCAGTACTTC
- | - | TRBJ1-4 | 13 | TRBV7-9 | CASSSSGHEKLFF | TGTGCCAGCAGCTCCTCCGGGCATGAAAAACTGTTTTTT
few | TRBD2 | TRBJ2-7 | 14 | TRBV12-3/TRBV12-4 | CASSLEREGPEQYF | TGTGCCAGCAGTTTAGAGCGGGAGGGCCCCGAGCAGTACTTC
- | TRBD2 | TRBJ2-1 | 12 | TRBV29-1 | CSVASGGNEQFF | TGCAGCGTTGCTAGCGGCGGGAATGAGCAGTTCTTC
- | TRBD2 | TRBJ2-4 | 15 | TRBV3-1 | CASSQDRLAGHIQYF | TGTGCCAGCAGCCAAGATCGACTAGCGGGACACATTCAGTACTTC
- | TRBD2 | TRBJ2-3 | 21 | TRBV11-1 | CASSLVFRRPGTSVRTDTQYF | TGTGCCAGCAGCTTAGTTTTTCGGCGTCCCGGGACTAGCGTTCGCACAGATACGCAGTATTTT
few | - | TRBJ2-3 | 15 | TRBV28 | CASRWTGLGLGTQYF | TGTGCCAGCAGGTGGACTGGCCTCGGTTTGGGTACGCAGTATTTT
- | - | TRBJ1-2 | 13 | TRBV30 | CAWSAAGVYGYTF | TGTGCCTGGAGTGCCGCAGGGGTCTATGGCTACACCTTC
- | - | TRBJ1-1 | 13 | TRBV29-1 | CSAVVVPYTEAFF | TGCAGCGCCGTGGTGGTCCCGTACACTGAAGCTTTCTTT
- | - | TRBJ2-7 | 13 | TRBV2 | CASSLQFFYEQYF | TGTGCCAGCAGCCTGCAGTTTTTCTACGAGCAGTACTTC
- | - | TRBJ2-7 | 14 | TRBV5-1 | CASSLTGISNEQYF | TGCGCCAGCAGCTTGACCGGGATAAGCAACGAGCAGTACTTC
- | TRBD2 | TRBJ2-3 | 14 | TRBV29-1 | CSVWVEAGGPGWYF | TGCAGCGTTTGGGTCGAAGCGGGAGGGCCGGGTTGGTATTTT
once | - | TRBJ1-1 | 17 | TRBV7-2 | CASSVIGQSPLNTEAFF | TGTGCCAGCAGCGTAATCGGACAGTCCCCTTTGAACACTGAAGCTTTCTTT
- | TRBD1 | TRBJ2-5 | 16 | TRBV7-2 | CASSLGGQGRWETQYF | TGTGCCAGCAGCTTAGGCGGACAGGGAAGATGGGAGACCCAGTACTTC
few | - | TRBJ2-1 | 12 | TRBV28 | CASSLLGHEQFF | TGTGCCAGCAGTTTATTGGGGCATGAGCAGTTCTTC
- | TRBD1 | TRBJ2-2 | 14 | TRBV30 | CAWGQGAVTGELFF | TGTGCCTGGGGACAGGGGGCGGTCACCGGGGAGCTGTTTTTT
- | - | TRBJ2-7 | 13 | TRBV28 | CASRTSSSCEQYF | TGTGCCAGCAGGACGTCGAGCTCCTGCGAGCAGTACTTC
few | TRBD2 | TRBJ2-3 | 15 | TRBV20-1 | CSARASGGGTDTQYF | TGCAGTGCTAGAGCTTCCGGGGGGGGCACAGATACGCAGTATTTT
- | - | TRBJ2-7 | 13 | TRBV29-1 | CSVELGRSYEQYF | TGCAGCGTTGAACTTGGCAGGAGTTACGAGCAGTACTTC
- | TRBD2 | TRBJ2-7 | 15 | TRBV10-3 | CAIRNAGTSGNEQYF | TGTGCCATCAGGAACGCCGGGACTAGCGGCAATGAGCAGTACTTC
- | - | TRBJ1-5 | 15 | TRBV7-2 | CASSLESGNNQPQHF | TGTGCCAGCAGCTTAGAGTCAGGAAACAATCAGCCCCAGCATTTT
few | TRBD2 | TRBJ2-1 | 16 | TRBV12-3/TRBV12-4 | CASIAQGLAGTMSGFF | TGTGCCAGCATCGCCCAAGGACTAGCGGGGACAATGAGTGGGTTCTTC
few | TRBD1 | TRBJ2-7 | 15 | TRBV5-1 | CASSGGTGTFSEQYF | TGCGCCAGCAGCGGAGGGACAGGGACCTTCTCCGAGCAGTACTTC
- | - | TRBJ1-5 | 15 | TRBV20-1 | CSAREHVYSNQPQHF | TGCAGTGCTAGAGAACATGTTTATAGCAATCAGCCCCAGCATTTT
- | - | TRBJ1-4 | 16 | TRBV7-2 | CASSLGTLLRGEKLFF | TGTGCCAGCAGCTTAGGAACCCTCCTCCGAGGAGAAAAACTGTTTTTT
- | - | TRBJ1-2 | 15 | TRBV13 | CACSLRGGGNYGYTF | TGTGCCTGCAGCTTGCGGGGAGGTGGTAACTATGGCTACACCTTC
- | TRBD2 | TRBJ2-7 | 20 | TRBV29-1 | CSVEEEVPHLWGAGVYEQYF | TGCAGCGTTGAAGAGGAGGTCCCTCACCTTTGGGGAGCGGGGGTATACGAGCAGTACTTC
- | - | TRBJ2-1 | 16 | TRBV11-2 | CASRQGGGGSYNEQFF | TGTGCCAGCAGACAAGGGGGCGGGGGGTCCTACAATGAGCAGTTCTTC
- | - | TRBJ2-5 | 14 | TRBV18 | CASSPSAVQETQYF | TGTGCCAGCTCACCATCGGCTGTCCAAGAGACCCAGTACTTC
- | TRBD2 | TRBJ2-1 | 13 | TRBV29-1 | CSVDETSGGAQFF | TGCAGCGTTGATGAGACTAGCGGGGGCGCTCAGTTCTTC